These 28 T cell receptor beta chains share one sample of origin, sequenced in a study of blood T cell repertoires in COVID-19. Repertoires were generated with immunoSEQ multiplex PCR, while TCRdb's copy carries only in-frame clones and drops some. This table holds about 63,000 clones, roughly 89% found once. Sample: peripheral blood. These receptors were taken from a woman of 80 years or more with acute or convalescent COVID-19.

The chain has TRBV5-1 and TRBJ2-3; 9 bases align to TRBD2. The germline CDR1 and CDR2 sequences are SGHRS and YFSETQ. J gave up 3 bases and V 4 bases, and 9 bases lay outside the gene matches. This CDR3 has 16 residues. The CDR3 loop reads CASSPGLGLATDTQYF. In nucleotides, the CDR3 is TGCGCCAGCAGCCCCGGGTTGGGACTAGCAACAGATACGCAGTATTTT.

This clone turned up a few times. J is TRBJ1-4 and V is TRBV4-1; 7 bases align to TRBD1. The junction had 1 base not matched to a gene; V was cut back by 6 bases and J by 3 bases. Germline V gene lookup returns CDR1 MGHRA and CDR2 YSYEKL. This CDR3 has 13 residues. The CDR3 DNA is TGCGCCAGCAGACAGGGGCCTAATGAAAAACTGTTTTTT. This gives the protein CASRQGPNEKLFF.

This chain connects TRBV5-1 to TRBJ1-2; 7 nucleotides agree with TRBD1. The CDR3 runs 14 residues. Germline V gene sequence: CDR1 SGHRS, CDR2 YFSETQ. V lost 0 bases and J lost 4; bases outside the gene matches: 3. CDR3 DNA sequence: TGCGCCAGCAGCTTGGAAGGGACAGCCTATGGCTACACCTTC. It encodes CASSLEGTAYGYTF.

V is TRBV9 and J is TRBJ1-1, with D perhaps TRBD1 (6 bases). V was pared by 4 bases and J by 7 bases, with 20 bases between. This CDR3 comprises 15 residues. In germline, CDR1 is SGDLS, CDR2 YYNGEE. CDR3 protein: CASSYQPGGGIEAFF. The CDR3 bases are TGTGCCAGCAGCTACCAACCGGGGGGCGGGATTGAAGCTTTCTTT.

The rearrangement uses TRBV9 and TRBJ2-2, with 7 bases matching TRBD2. The CDR3 runs 14 residues. Germline CDR1 SGDLS, CDR2 YYNGEE. Trimming removed 4 bases from V and 4 bases from J; junction bases left unmatched: 4. The CDR3, as DNA: TGTGCCAGCAGCTATGGGGAGGGCACCGGGGAGCTGTTTTTT. It encodes CASSYGEGTGELFF. Variable domain in full (rest from reference TRBV9 and TRBJ2-2): DSGVTQTPKHLITATGQRVTLRCSPRSGDLSVYWYQQSLDQGLQFLIQYYNGEERAKGNILERFSAQQFPDLHSELNLSSLELGDSALYFCASSYGEGTGELFFGEGSRLTVL.

The V gene is TRBV4-3, the J gene TRBJ2-2; 7 bases match TRBD2. Per germline, CDR1 LGHNA and CDR2 YSLEER. Trimming took 4 bases from V and 1 from J; bases not matched to a gene: 3. The CDR3 is made up of 15 amino acids. CDR3 loop: CASSPIAGNTGELFF. The CDR3 DNA reads as TGCGCCAGCAGCCCTATAGCGGGGAACACCGGGGAGCTGTTTTTT.

This clone was found once. DNA for the CDR3: TGTGCCACCAGTGAAGGGAGGGACCAGAAAAAAGAGACCCAGTACTTC. Its translation: CATSEGRDQKKETQYF. The genes are TRBV24-1 and TRBJ2-5, with TRBD2 matching over 7 bases. J was trimmed by 3 bases and V by 4 bases; bases with no gene match: 10. CDR1 is KGHDR and CDR2 is SFDVKD in the germline V gene. The length of the CDR3 is 16 residues.

The V call is TRBV20-1, the J call TRBJ2-3, with unresolved D. The CDR3 has 13 amino acids. Germline V gene data show CDR1 as DFQATT and CDR2 as SNEGSKA (reference sequence). V shed 3 bases and J shed 4 bases, with 11 bases lying between them. The CDR3 loop is CSASHSLADTQYF. The CDR3 DNA reads as TGCAGTGCTAGTCACTCCTTGGCAGATACGCAGTATTTT.

This clone was seen just once. This chain uses TRBV30 with TRBJ1-2, with D unclear. V was pared by 4 bases and J by 6 bases, with 12 bases between. The CDR3 is made up of 12 amino acids. The germline V gene encodes CDR1 GTSNPN and CDR2 SVGIG (reference sequence). Here the CDR3 reads CAWTPRGDGYTF. As DNA, the CDR3 is TGTGCCTGGACCCCACGGGGTGATGGCTACACCTTC.

The rearrangement links TRBV24-1 to TRBJ2-6; D gene ambiguous. V lost 6 bases, J lost 0 bases, and 5 bases lay in between. Germline assignment: CDR1 KGHDR and CDR2 SFDVKD. This CDR3 region has 14 residues. The CDR3 bases are TGTGCCACCAGTAGTAGCTCTGGGGCCAACGTCCTGACTTTC. Its translation is CATSSSSGANVLTF.

V is TRBV28 and J is TRBJ1-2; possibly TRBD1 for D (5 bases). The CDR3 contains 13 residues. Germline values: CDR1 MDHEN, CDR2 SYDVKM. The germline V and J ends were trimmed by 3 bases and 4 bases, with 9 bases remaining between them. CDR3 nucleotide sequence: TGTGCCAGCAGTTTCAGGGATTCCTATGGCTACACCTTC. Translating gives CASSFRDSYGYTF.

The genes are TRBV6-6 and TRBJ1-2; 9 bases are a match to TRBD1. Germline CDR1 and CDR2: MNHNY and SVGAGI (reference sequence). The CDR3 length is 16 residues. Trimming cost V 6 bases and J 4 bases; bases outside gene matches: 12. The CDR3 loop is CASSHGTGPGGYGYTF. In DNA form, the CDR3 reads TGTGCCAGCAGCCATGGGACAGGGCCGGGTGGCTATGGCTACACCTTC.

The chain recombines TRBV29-1 with TRBJ2-1; tentative D call: TRBD1 (6 bases). Between the trimmed V and J ends, which lost 8 bases and 3 bases, there was a span of 11 bases. This CDR3 spans 12 amino acids. Germline lookup yields CDR1 SQVTM and CDR2 ANQGSEA. Written as DNA, the CDR3 is TGCAGCAGCAGGACAGACTACAATGAGCAGTTCTTC. Its translation is CSSRTDYNEQFF.

This chain connects TRBV7-8 to TRBJ2-2; D is ambiguous. Germline CDR1 reads SGHVS; CDR2 reads FQNEAQ. This CDR3 region has 16 residues. Trimming pared 5 bases from V and 5 bases from J, leaving 18 bases between. CDR3 in amino acids: CASSPLDDVRTGELFF. The CDR3 nucleotides read TGTGCCAGCAGCCCCCTTGACGACGTGAGGACCGGGGAGCTGTTTTTT.

The chain has TRBV6-5 and TRBJ1-5; TRBD1 agrees at 7 bases. Trimming at V came to 5 bases and at J to 1 base, leaving 5 bases not matched to a gene. The V gene's germline CDR1 is MNHEY and CDR2 SVGAGI. The CDR3 extends over 15 amino acids. The CDR3 loop reads CASSRDRDSNQPQHF. CDR3 DNA: TGTGCCAGCAGTAGAGACAGGGACAGCAATCAGCCCCAGCATTTT.

This chain joins TRBV3-1 (or the pseudogene TRBV3-2) and TRBJ1-1; 7 bases align to TRBD1. Germline assignment: CDR1 LGHDT and CDR2 YNNKEL (reference sequence). The CDR3 length is 14 residues. With 4 bases clipped from V and 3 bases from J, the junction kept 5 bases outside the gene matches. CDR3 amino acids: CASSPRQGDTEAFF. CDR3 in DNA: TGTGCCAGCAGCCCCAGACAGGGAGACACTGAAGCTTTCTTT.

The CDR3 bases are TGTGCCAGCAGCTGGCCGGGACTAGCGGGCAGGGGCACAGATACGCAGTATTTT. Amino acid sequence: CASSWPGLAGRGTDTQYF. This rearrangement joins TRBV5-6 to TRBJ2-3; 12 positions match TRBD2. This CDR3 region has 18 residues. Looked up from germline, CDR1 is SGHDT and CDR2 is YYEEEE. V was clipped by 3 bases and J by 1 base; unmatched bases: 9.

The chain couples TRBV7-8 to TRBJ1-2; D remains unclear. This CDR3 is built from 13 residues. Germline CDR1 reads SGHVS; CDR2 reads FQNEAQ. Trimming removed 5 bases at V and 10 bases at J, with 17 bases between. CDR3 protein: CASSGSGVGVYTF. As DNA, the CDR3 is TGTGCCAGCAGCGGCTCCGGGGTTGGCGTCTACACCTTC.

V and J are TRBV6-6 and TRBJ1-1; tentative D call: TRBD1 (6 bases). The V end was cut by 5 bases, the J end by 11 bases, with 15 bases between. Germline V gene sequence: CDR1 MNHNY, CDR2 SVGAGI (reference sequence). CDR3 size: 12 residues. The chain's CDR3 is CASSGPRGMAFF. CDR3 nucleotides: TGTGCCAGCAGTGGGCCGAGGGGGATGGCTTTCTTT.

The rearrangement joins TRBV28 to TRBJ2-7, with 11 nucleotides matching TRBD1. The CDR3 sequence is 14 residues long. J lost 4 bases, V lost 6 bases, and 5 bases had no gene match. The V gene's germline CDR1 is MDHEN and CDR2 SYDVKM. DNA for the CDR3: TGTGCCAGCAGGGGGACAGGGGGATGGTACGAGCAGTACTTC. This encodes CASRGTGGWYEQYF. Full variable domain (rest looked up from reference TRBV28 and TRBJ2-7): DVKVTQSSRYLVKRTGEKVFLECVQDMDHENMFWYRQDPGLGLRLIYFSYDVKMKEKGDIPEGYSVSREKKERFSLILESASTNQTSMYLCASRGTGGWYEQYFGPGTRLTVT.

This rearrangement joins TRBV6-1 to TRBJ2-7, with 7 bases fitting TRBD2. The CDR3 runs to 16 residues. Germline assignment: CDR1 MNHNS and CDR2 SASEGT. Germline trimming cut 4 bases from V and 0 bases from J; bases unmatched to any gene: 9. The chain's CDR3 is CASSGESGEISYEQYF. CDR3 nucleotides: TGTGCCAGCAGTGGAGAGAGCGGGGAGATCTCCTACGAGCAGTACTTC.

The chain joins TRBV7-9 to TRBJ2-7; 11 positions agree with TRBD2. The CDR3 runs to 17 residues. Germline V CDR1 and CDR2: SEHNR, FQNEAQ (reference sequence). Germline trimming cut 5 bases from V and 1 base from J; bases unmatched to any gene: 10. The DNA of the CDR3 is TGTGCCAGCAGCAATCCCCTAAGGACTAGCGGGTCCTACGAGCAGTACTTC. Protein: CASSNPLRTSGSYEQYF.

The chain carries TRBV7-2 and TRBJ1-5; 7 nucleotides line up with TRBD1. After removal of 5 bases from V and 7 bases from J, the junction contained 11 bases not matched to a gene. In germline, CDR1 is SGHTA, CDR2 FQGNSA. The CDR3 spans 15 residues. The DNA for the CDR3 is TGTGCCAGCAGCCCCGCAGGGGGTGAGTACCAGCCCCAGCATTTT. The encoded protein is CASSPAGGEYQPQHF.

The V call is TRBV2, the J call TRBJ2-5; no firm D call. CDR1 and CDR2 (germline): SNHLY, FYNNEI. The ends were cut back, 7 bases at V and 5 bases at J, with 14 bases in the middle. The length of the CDR3 is 13 residues. CDR3 bases: TGTGCCAGCATTTGGTACCAGTCGGAGACCCAGTACTTC. Translated, it gives CASIWYQSETQYF.

V usage is TRBV7-6 and J usage is TRBJ1-4, with D tentatively TRBD1 (6 bases). The CDR3 has 16 amino acids. The V gene lost 2 bases and the J gene lost 4 bases, with 14 bases spanning the gap. Germline CDR1 is SGHVS and CDR2 is FNYEAQ. The CDR3 region is CASSLSIGQINEKLFF. As DNA, the CDR3 is TGTGCCAGCAGCTTATCCATTGGACAGATTAATGAAAAACTGTTTTTT.

The V call is TRBV20-1, the J call TRBJ1-2; D is uncertain. Germline CDR1 DFQATT, CDR2 SNEGSKA (reference sequence). The V and J ends lost 3 bases and 7 bases respectively, with 9 bases between them. This CDR3 contains 11 residues. Here the CDR3 DNA reads TGCAGTGCTAGGGCCGGGGTTGGCTACACCTTC. Translating gives CSARAGVGYTF.

The rearrangement links TRBV27 to TRBJ2-1; TRBD1 matches 8 bases. The V gene end was trimmed by 6 bases and the J gene end by 8 bases; junction bases not matched to a gene: 9. The CDR3 has 14 amino acids. Germline loops: CDR1 MNHEY, CDR2 SMNVEV (reference sequence). CDR3 sequence reads: CASRSRTGIDEQFF. The DNA of the CDR3 is TGTGCCAGCAGGTCCCGGACAGGGATAGATGAGCAGTTCTTC.

The J gene is TRBJ2-7, the V gene TRBV7-9; D possibly corresponds to TRBD1 (6 bases). Germline V gives CDR1 SEHNR, CDR2 FQNEAQ (reference sequence). This CDR3 region has 14 residues. Trimming removed 7 bases at V and 2 bases at J, with 15 bases between. CDR3 nucleotides: TGTGCCAGCACCGCGTACGAGGGGGCCTACGAGCAGTACTTC. The encoded protein is CASTAYEGAYEQYF.